This TCR beta chain is drawn from a study of CD8+CD57+ T cells in acquired aplastic anemia. The overall study: Across the sorted CD4+ and CD8+ cells, DNA amounts averaged approximately 3.1 ug. Whole-study findings and limits: Researchers report that twenty-nine CD8+ CDR3 sequences appeared in both patients and controls.

Only patients with CD8+CD57+ cell expansion on flow cytometry were chosen for sequencing. Each patient had severe acquired aplastic anemia. No therapy had been given to the patients at the time of blood sampling. V shed 3 bases and J 5 bases; nucleotides not matched to a gene: 3. The CDR3 has 14 residues. This clonotype was detected ten times or more. Its target is unknown. TCR beta VDJ and CDR3 were profiled, and genomic DNA was the template. TCRdb reprocessed the reads via MiXCR and lists one record per CDR3 protein. The table records 110,000 or so distinct CDR3 sequences, 45% to 60% of them present only once.

This clonotype was sampled from a human donor with aplastic anemia. What was sequenced was sorted CD4+, CD8+, or CD8+CD57+ T cells (not recorded which) from PBMCs. This chain links TRBV12-3 or TRBV12-4 with TRBJ2-2; 7 bases are shared with TRBD2. CDR3: CASSFAAGTGELFF. The CDR3 DNA follows: TGTGCCAGCAGTTTCGCAGCGGGAACCGGGGAGCTGTTTTTT.